One sample yielded the 25 T cell receptor beta chains listed below, sequenced in a study of T cell responses to AZD1222 COVID-19 vaccine. The data were produced by immunoSEQ multiplex PCR, yet TCRdb's version contains in-frame clones alone and is incomplete. The sample carries 75,000 to 85,000 clones, around nine tenths recorded once. Sequenced here: peripheral blood, sampled on day 0 of AZD1222 vaccination. These TCRs come from an adult in good health.

This clone has a single count. The chain couples TRBV6-4 to TRBJ2-1; a possible D gene is TRBD2 (5 bases). This CDR3 has 15 amino acids. The V end lost 7 bases, the J end lost 0 bases, and 13 bases lay between the germline ends. Germline CDR1 and CDR2: MRHNA and SNTAGT. CDR3 nucleotides: TGTGCCAGCACCGCTCGTGAGGGCTCCTACAATGAGCAGTTCTTC. Its protein product is CASTAREGSYNEQFF.

The chain employs TRBV11-3 and TRBJ1-1; D gene uncertain. Trimming removed 3 bases from V and 7 bases from J, with 9 bases in between. The CDR3 length is 12 residues. In germline, CDR1 is SGHNT, CDR2 YENEEA. The CDR3 is CASSFQANEAFF. CDR3 coding DNA: TGTGCCAGCAGCTTCCAGGCTAATGAAGCTTTCTTT.

The chain is built from TRBV3-1 (or the pseudogene TRBV3-2) and TRBJ2-3; 8 nucleotides align to TRBD2. This CDR3 is built from 17 residues. V shed 1 base and J 2 bases; nucleotides not matched to a gene: 8. The V gene's germline CDR1 is LGHDT and CDR2 YNNKEL (reference sequence). The CDR3 nucleotides read TGTGCCAGCAGCCAAGTTTTGACTAGCGAACTCACAGATACGCAGTATTTT. As protein: CASSQVLTSELTDTQYF.

The CDR3 DNA follows: TGTGCCAGCAGCAGGACAGGCGCACCTAACTATGGCTACACCTTC. This gives the protein CASSRTGAPNYGYTF. The V gene is TRBV5-6, the J gene TRBJ1-2; TRBD1 matches at 7 bases. V shed 4 bases and J 0 bases; nucleotides not matched to a gene: 6. Germline V gene lookup returns CDR1 SGHDT and CDR2 YYEEEE. The CDR3 runs to 15 residues.

This clone was detected only a few times. The rearrangement joins TRBV7-9 to TRBJ1-4; 8 nucleotides agree with TRBD1. Germline CDR1 reads SEHNR; CDR2 reads FQNEAQ (reference sequence). With 4 bases clipped from V and 8 bases from J, the junction kept 3 bases outside the gene matches. CDR3 size: 13 residues. The CDR3 bases are TGTGCCAGCAGCTCGACAGGGGTAGAAAAACTGTTTTTT. This gives the protein CASSSTGVEKLFF.

V gene TRBV7-3 combines with J gene TRBJ1-1, with a weak D call TRBD1 (6 bases). Germline loops: CDR1 SGHTA, CDR2 FQGTGA. The CDR3 spans 14 residues. The V and J ends lost 5 bases and 2 bases respectively, with 12 bases between them. CDR3 bases: TGTGCCAGCAGCCCGGGACACAGCAACACTGAAGCTTTCTTT. It is translated as CASSPGHSNTEAFF.

The chain links TRBV18 to TRBJ1-1, with D maybe TRBD1 (6 bases). The CDR3 is made up of 16 amino acids. Trimming shortened V by 1 base and J by 1 base, and 13 bases separated the two germline ends. CDR1 and CDR2 (germline): KGHSH, LQKENI. The CDR3 loop reads CASSPLRGGENTEAFF. The CDR3 region has the DNA TGTGCCAGCTCACCACTGAGGGGGGGGGAGAACACTGAAGCTTTCTTT.

The chain recombines TRBV5-6 with TRBJ1-1; the D is unclear. V lost 2 bases and J 1 base, leaving 3 bases between the germline ends. Germline V lookup: CDR1 SGHDT, CDR2 YYEEEE. The CDR3 runs 12 residues. Written as DNA, the CDR3 is TGTGCCAGCAGCTTACAGAACACTGAAGCTTTCTTT. Translated, it gives CASSLQNTEAFF. Using reference TRBV5-6 and TRBJ1-1 for the parts outside the CDR3, the full variable domain is DAGVTQSPTHLIKTRGQQVTLRCSPKSGHDTVSWYQQALGQGPQFIFQYYEEEERQRGNFPDRFSGHQFPNYSSELNVNALLLGDSALYLCASSLQNTEAFFGQGTRLTVV.

The chain has TRBV5-1 and TRBJ1-1, with D possibly TRBD1 on 5 matching bases. CDR1 SGHRS and CDR2 YFSETQ come from the germline V gene. CDR3 length: 15 residues. Trimming left V 4 bases short and J 1 base short, with 14 bases between. CDR3 protein: CASSPGGGENTEAFF. The CDR3 DNA follows: TGCGCCAGCAGCCCCGGGGGGGGTGAGAACACTGAAGCTTTCTTT. Together with reference TRBV5-1 and TRBJ1-1, the CDR3 gives the full variable domain: KAGVTQTPRYLIKTRGQQVTLSCSPISGHRSVSWYQQTPGQGLQFLFEYFSETQRNKGNFPGRFSGRQFSNSRSEMNVSTLELGDSALYLCASSPGGGENTEAFFGQGTRLTVV.

The chain uses TRBV3-1 (or the pseudogene TRBV3-2) and TRBJ2-4; no reliable D call. CDR3 length: 15 amino acids. V was trimmed by 0 bases and J by 0 bases, leaving 6 bases between them. In germline, CDR1 is LGHDT, CDR2 YNNKEL (reference sequence). The CDR3, as DNA: TGTGCCAGCAGCCAAGACCAGGTAGCCAAAAACATTCAGTACTTC. Its protein is CASSQDQVAKNIQYF.

The chain is built from TRBV2 and TRBJ2-3; D unclear. The germline CDR1 and CDR2 sequences are SNHLY and FYNNEI. V dropped 1 base and J dropped 3 bases, with 11 bases sitting between them. CDR3 length: 15 residues. The CDR3 bases are TGTGCCAGCAGTGAAGTACAGCAAACTACAGATACGCAGTATTTT. Translation gives CASSEVQQTTDTQYF.

This rearrangement joins TRBV7-9 to TRBJ1-2, with unresolved D. This CDR3 is 12 amino acids long. V was shortened by 5 bases and J by 4 bases, with 8 bases between the two germline ends. Germline V gives CDR1 SEHNR, CDR2 FQNEAQ (reference sequence). CDR3 coding DNA: TGTGCCAGCAGCGCCCTTCTCTATGGCTACACCTTC. Protein sequence: CASSALLYGYTF.

This chain uses TRBV5-1 with TRBJ2-2; D perhaps matches TRBD1 (6 bases). The CDR3 spans 15 residues. Germline CDR1 reads SGHRS; CDR2 reads YFSETQ. V was pared by 4 bases and J by 1 base, with 11 bases between. In DNA, the CDR3 is TGCGCCAGCAGCATCCAGACAGGGAACACCGGGGAGCTGTTTTTT. It codes for CASSIQTGNTGELFF.

This chain links TRBV9 with TRBJ2-2, with 7 positions matching TRBD1. The length of the CDR3 is 15 residues. The V gene's germline CDR1 is SGDLS and CDR2 YYNGEE. The trim removed 3 bases at V and 0 bases at J, leaving 2 bases unmatched. The CDR3 reads CASSAGTANTGELFF. In DNA form, the CDR3 reads TGTGCCAGCAGCGCGGGGACAGCGAACACCGGGGAGCTGTTTTTT.

The chain is built from TRBV2 and TRBJ2-1; TRBD2 agrees at 9 bases. The CDR3 runs 15 residues. V lost 7 bases to trimming and J lost 9 bases; unmatched junction nucleotides: 13. CDR1 is SNHLY, CDR2 FYNNEI, per germline. DNA for the CDR3: TGTGCCAGCACCCCGCGGGCGGGGGGGCTGGGTGAGCAGTTCTTC. Translating gives CASTPRAGGLGEQFF.

The table lists this clone with a count of one. This chain connects TRBV19 to TRBJ2-3; the match to TRBD2 covers 8 bases. The germline gives CDR1 LNHDA, CDR2 SQIVND (reference sequence). The trim removed 6 bases at V and 4 bases at J, leaving 6 bases unmatched. The CDR3 loop spans 14 amino acids. CDR3 sequence: CASSGGAGADTQYF. The CDR3 bases are TGTGCCAGTAGCGGGGGGGCGGGAGCAGATACGCAGTATTTT.

Comment on this clone: At the DNA level, this CDR3 is encoded by other sequences in the same sample as well. CDR3 DNA: TGTGCCAGCAGTAGGACAAATTCACCCCTCCACTTT. Translation: CASSRTNSPLHF. The J gene is TRBJ1-6, the V gene TRBV6-5, with D perhaps matching TRBD1 (5 bases). From germline, CDR1 is MNHEY and CDR2 SVGAGI. The CDR3 extends over 12 amino acids. With 5 bases removed from V and 7 bases from J, the gap between germline ends came to 6 bases.

The sample holds a few counts of this clone. The V call is TRBV7-8, the J call TRBJ2-1, with 10 bases matching TRBD1. Per germline, CDR1 SGHVS and CDR2 FQNEAQ. V gave up 5 bases and J gave up 12 bases; unmatched junction bases: 4. This CDR3 has 12 amino acids. The CDR3 sequence: CASSPGQGMQFF. CDR3 sequence (DNA): TGTGCCAGCAGCCCGGGACAGGGGATGCAGTTCTTC.

This rearrangement joins TRBV4-1 to TRBJ1-4; unclear D gene. Between the trimmed V and J ends, which lost 7 bases and 4 bases, there was a span of 7 bases. Germline V lookup: CDR1 MGHRA, CDR2 YSYEKL. This CDR3 spans 12 amino acids. The CDR3 spells CASKDDNEKLFF. As DNA, the CDR3 is TGCGCCAGCAAGGATGATAATGAAAAACTGTTTTTT.

The chain employs TRBV27 and TRBJ1-6; a possible D gene is TRBD1 (6 bases). Per the germline V gene, CDR1 is MNHEY and CDR2 is SMNVEV (reference sequence). The CDR3 is made up of 15 amino acids. V gave up 1 base and J gave up 6 bases, with 10 bases separating them. The CDR3 loop is CASSLFGRGNSPLHF. CDR3 in DNA: TGTGCCAGCAGTTTATTTGGCAGGGGTAATTCACCCCTCCACTTT.

The rearrangement links TRBV10-3 to TRBJ1-1, with D perhaps TRBD1 (5 bases). The CDR3 totals 14 residues. The germline CDR1 and CDR2 sequences are ENHRY and SYGVKD. Between the trimmed V and J ends, which lost 3 bases and 3 bases, there was a span of 11 bases. The CDR3 loop is CAISEAGDHTEAFF. CDR3 nucleotides: TGTGCCATCAGTGAAGCGGGGGATCACACTGAAGCTTTCTTT.

This clone was counted only a few times. The CDR3 DNA reads as TGCGCCAGCAGCTTAAGAAGCGTAAGCTCCTACGAGCAGTACTTC. It encodes CASSLRSVSSYEQYF. The chain carries TRBV5-1 and TRBJ2-7, with D unresolved. The germline V gene encodes CDR1 SGHRS and CDR2 YFSETQ. This CDR3 contains 15 residues. V dropped 2 bases and J dropped 0 bases, with 12 bases sitting between them.

The J gene is TRBJ2-3, the V gene TRBV3-1 (or the pseudogene TRBV3-2); TRBD1 matches 7 bases. The germline V gene encodes CDR1 LGHDT and CDR2 YNNKEL (reference sequence). The CDR3 covers 17 residues. Unmatched junction bases numbered 7, after V lost 0 bases and J lost 1 base. The CDR3 sequence: CASSQDETGTGTDTQYF. The CDR3 DNA follows: TGTGCCAGCAGCCAAGACGAGACGGGGACAGGCACAGATACGCAGTATTTT.

The CDR3 loop is CASSLGGSNEAFF. CDR3 coding DNA: TGTGCCAGCAGCTTAGGGGGTTCCAATGAAGCTTTCTTT. J is TRBJ1-1 and V is TRBV7-9; D uncertain. The ends were cut back, 1 base at V and 7 bases at J, with 10 bases in the middle. Per germline, CDR1 SEHNR and CDR2 FQNEAQ (reference sequence). This CDR3 has 13 amino acids.

In this sample, this clone turned up once. The chain employs TRBV9 and TRBJ1-2, with a weak D call TRBD1 (5 bases). Germline CDR1 is SGDLS and CDR2 is YYNGEE. This CDR3 is 15 amino acids long. Trimming stripped 3 bases from V and 1 base from J, with 13 bases between. CDR3 sequence: CASSGSPTDNYGYTF. The CDR3 nucleotides are TGTGCCAGCAGCGGGTCCCCGACAGATAACTATGGCTACACCTTC.